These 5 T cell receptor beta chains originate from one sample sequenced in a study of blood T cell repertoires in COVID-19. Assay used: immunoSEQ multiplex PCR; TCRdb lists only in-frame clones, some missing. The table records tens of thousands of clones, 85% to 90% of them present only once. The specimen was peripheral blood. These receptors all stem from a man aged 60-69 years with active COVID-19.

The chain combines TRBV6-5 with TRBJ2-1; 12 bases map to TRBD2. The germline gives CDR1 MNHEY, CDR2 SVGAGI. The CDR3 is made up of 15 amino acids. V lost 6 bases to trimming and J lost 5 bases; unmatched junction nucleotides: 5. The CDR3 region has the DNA TGTGCCAGCAGCCGACGACTAGCGGGGGACAATGAGCAGTTCTTC. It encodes CASSRRLAGDNEQFF.

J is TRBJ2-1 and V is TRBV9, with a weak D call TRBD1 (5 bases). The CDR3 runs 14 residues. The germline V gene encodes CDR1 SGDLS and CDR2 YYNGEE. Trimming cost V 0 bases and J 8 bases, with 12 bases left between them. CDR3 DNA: TGTGCCAGCAGCGTAGTCGGCAGGGCCCATGAGCAGTTCTTC. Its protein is CASSVVGRAHEQFF.

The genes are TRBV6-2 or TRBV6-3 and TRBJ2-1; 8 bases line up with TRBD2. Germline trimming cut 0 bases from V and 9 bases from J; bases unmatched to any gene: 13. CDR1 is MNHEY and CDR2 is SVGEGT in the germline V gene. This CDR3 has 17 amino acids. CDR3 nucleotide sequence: TGTGCCAGCAGTTACTCTCGCGGGACTAGATTGGCCAGTGAGCAGTTCTTC. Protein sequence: CASSYSRGTRLASEQFF.

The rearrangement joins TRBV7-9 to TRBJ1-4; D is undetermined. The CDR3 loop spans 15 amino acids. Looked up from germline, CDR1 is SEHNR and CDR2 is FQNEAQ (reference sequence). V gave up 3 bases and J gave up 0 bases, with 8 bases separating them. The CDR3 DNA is TGTGCCAGCAGCTTTACAGATGCAACTAATGAAAAACTGTTTTTT. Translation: CASSFTDATNEKLFF.

The CDR3 DNA follows: TGTGCCAGCAGCCCGACTAGCGGCACACTCCAAGAGACCCAGTACTTC. The encoded protein is CASSPTSGTLQETQYF. V usage is TRBV3-1 (or the pseudogene TRBV3-2) and J usage is TRBJ2-5; 9 bases fit TRBD2. Germline CDR1 is LGHDT and CDR2 is YNNKEL (reference sequence). The CDR3 runs to 16 residues. The V and J ends lost 4 bases and 1 base, in that order; junction bases with no gene match: 7.